These T cell receptor beta chains were read from a single sample in a study of T cells in Graves' hyperthyroidism and ophthalmopathy. TCRdb re-called the multiplex PCR reads with MiXCR, one entry per CDR3 protein. The table has approximately 370,000 distinct CDR3 sequences, about a sixth seen once. Sequenced sample: blood. The receptors here all came from a woman between 25 and 40 years old with Graves' hyperthyroidism that later progressed to Graves' ophthalmopathy. The CDR3 runs from the conserved cysteine through the conserved F or W. D genes are given only for firm matches. Some rows mark clone size as missing; the rest say once, few, many or name a class of expanded clone.

V	J	size	D	DNA	CDR3
TRBV27	TRBJ1-2	many	-	TGTGCCAGCAGTTTATCGACGGGGAACTATGGCTACACCTTC	CASSLSTGNYGYTF
TRBV30	TRBJ2-1	-	-	TGTGCCTGGACTGCGAGCTCCTACAATGAGCAGTTCTTC	CAWTASSYNEQFF
TRBV7-9	TRBJ2-2	few	-	TGTGCCAGCACCCCCTTTTCTGTCGTGAACACCGGGGAGCTGTTTTTT	CASTPFSVVNTGELFF
TRBV4-1	TRBJ1-6	many	-	TGCGCCAGCAGCCAGATCTCGTCACCCCTCCACTTT	CASSQISSPLHF
TRBV28	TRBJ2-7	many	TRBD2	TGTGCCAGCAGCTCGTGGGGGGGGAACAAGTACGAGCAGTACTTC	CASSSWGGNKYEQYF
TRBV15	TRBJ2-7	many	TRBD1	TGTGCCACCAGCAGAACCGACAGGGGCACGATAATTTACGAGCAGTACTTC	CATSRTDRGTIIYEQYF
TRBV28	TRBJ1-5	few	-	TGTGCCAGCACACGGGGAGCTTATAGCAATCAGCCCCAGCATTTT	CASTRGAYSNQPQHF
TRBV6-1	TRBJ1-5	-	TRBD1	TGTGCCAGCAGGGCGGGACAGGGCTATCAGCCCCAGCATTTT	CASRAGQGYQPQHF
TRBV4-2	TRBJ2-1	-	TRBD2	TGTGCCAGCAGCCAAGATCCCTGGGCTAGCGGGGGGCTTAATGAGCAGTTCTTC	CASSQDPWASGGLNEQFF
TRBV15	TRBJ2-2	few	-	TGTGCCACCAGCAGGAGACAGGGGAGGGCCGGGGAGCTGTTTTTT	CATSRRQGRAGELFF
TRBV5-1	TRBJ2-3	many	-	TGCGCCAGCAGCTTGGTCAGAGGGAGGGATACGCAGTATTTT	CASSLVRGRDTQYF
TRBV6-1	TRBJ2-7	-	TRBD2	TGTGCCAGCAGCACGGGACTAGCGGGACAGGGCAGGTACGAGCAGTACTTC	CASSTGLAGQGRYEQYF
TRBV6-8	TRBJ2-1	many	-	TGTGCCAGCAGTTATCTCGAGGGGCTTTACAATGAGCAGTTCTTC	CASSYLEGLYNEQFF
TRBV6-1	TRBJ2-2	many	-	TGTGCCAGCACCCTAGGTTGGCCCGGGGAGCTGTTTTTT	CASTLGWPGELFF
TRBV12-3/TRBV12-4	TRBJ1-4	many	-	TGTGCCAGCAGATTAAGCTCAGGGAGTAGTGAAAAACTGTTTTTT	CASRLSSGSSEKLFF
TRBV5-6	TRBJ1-1	many	-	TGTGCCAGCAGCTTGTATGAGGGAAACACTGAAGCTTTCTTT	CASSLYEGNTEAFF